These 27 T cell receptor beta chains share one sample of origin, sequenced in a study of shared clonotypes between healthy human individuals. Sequencing was performed with immunoSEQ multiplex PCR; in TCRdb, only in-frame clones are kept and a portion is missing. The sample comprises roughly 550,000 clones, around 95% of which are singletons, and approximately 0.1% rests with the top ten. In the naive CD8 group, cells lacked CD45RO and were positively selected for CCR7, so terminally differentiated effector memory CD45RA+ cells were left out. The source material was naive CD8+ T cells sorted from blood. These receptors all stem from a woman aged 25-40 years in good health.

The chain combines TRBV10-3 with TRBJ2-7; TRBD2 agrees at 10 bases. The CDR3 covers 14 residues. Losses at the gene ends were 6 bases for V and 4 bases for J; bases not matched to a gene: 6. Germline CDR1 is ENHRY and CDR2 is SYGVKD. The CDR3, as DNA: TGTGCCATCAGGCCTAGCGGGAGCATTTACGAGCAGTACTTC. This gives the protein CAIRPSGSIYEQYF.

The chain combines TRBV27 with TRBJ2-1, with 7 bases that match TRBD1. Germline trimming cut 3 bases from V and 2 bases from J; bases unmatched to any gene: 1. Germline values: CDR1 MNHEY, CDR2 SMNVEV (reference sequence). CDR3 length: 14 residues. The CDR3 coding sequence is TGTGCCAGCAGTTTTCAGGGGGCCTACAATGAGCAGTTCTTC. Amino acid sequence: CASSFQGAYNEQFF.

This clone has only one observation. The rearrangement joins TRBV5-6 to TRBJ1-2, with 7 positions matching TRBD1. There are 14 residues in the CDR3. From germline, CDR1 is SGHDT and CDR2 YYEEEE. V lost 3 bases, J lost 4 bases, and 6 bases stayed unmatched. The CDR3: CASSYGQASYGYTF. In DNA, the CDR3 is TGTGCCAGCAGCTACGGACAGGCATCCTATGGCTACACCTTC.

This chain connects TRBV27 to TRBJ2-3, with 7 bases aligning to TRBD2. The V segment lost 0 bases and the J segment 3 bases; nucleotides outside the gene matches: 12. The germline CDR1 and CDR2 sequences are MNHEY and SMNVEV (reference sequence). The CDR3 is made up of 18 amino acids. The CDR3 loop is CASSLSGGSGIWTDTQYF. The CDR3 DNA sequence: TGTGCCAGCAGTTTATCTGGGGGAAGCGGGATTTGGACAGATACGCAGTATTTT.

This chain connects TRBV20-1 to TRBJ1-1; D unclear. V dropped 6 bases and J dropped 12 bases, with 14 bases sitting between them. The CDR3 has 10 amino acids. Germline V lookup: CDR1 DFQATT, CDR2 SNEGSKA (reference sequence). The CDR3 nucleotides are TGCAGTGCCAGGCTCTGGACGACTTTCTTT. Translation: CSARLWTTFF.

In nucleotides, the CDR3 is TGTGCCAGTAGTCAACCCGGAGACGGTGTTGAAGAGCAGTACTTC. Protein product: CASSQPGDGVEEQYF. This chain links TRBV19 with TRBJ2-7; D is unclear. This CDR3 has 15 residues. Germline V gene data show CDR1 as LNHDA and CDR2 as SQIVND (reference sequence). Trimming pared 5 bases from V and 7 bases from J, leaving 21 bases between.

V and J are TRBV2 and TRBJ2-1; D is possibly TRBD2 (6 bases). Trimming removed 4 bases from V and 7 bases from J, with 14 bases in between. Germline CDR1 is SNHLY and CDR2 is FYNNEI. This CDR3 is built from 14 residues. The CDR3 protein is CASSGAGGENEQFF. CDR3 DNA sequence: TGTGCCAGCAGTGGGGCCGGGGGAGAGAATGAGCAGTTCTTC.

The rearrangement joins TRBV11-1 to TRBJ2-7; 9 bases map to TRBD1. The CDR3 is made up of 15 amino acids. The germline CDR1 and CDR2 sequences are SGHAT and FQDESV (reference sequence). V lost 6 bases to trimming and J lost 6 bases; unmatched junction nucleotides: 12. CDR3 sequence reads: CASRQTGTGPLEQYF. Written as DNA, the CDR3 is TGTGCCAGCAGACAAACCGGGACAGGGCCCCTCGAGCAGTACTTC.

V usage is TRBV28 and J usage is TRBJ1-1, with 8 bases that match TRBD1. Germline CDR1 is MDHEN and CDR2 is SYDVKM. Germline trimming cut 5 bases from V and 5 bases from J; bases unmatched to any gene: 7. The CDR3 spans 14 residues. The CDR3 sequence is CASSPDRVVTEAFF. CDR3 DNA sequence: TGTGCCAGCAGTCCGGACAGGGTGGTGACTGAAGCTTTCTTT.

This chain uses TRBV9 with TRBJ2-1; 12 bases agree with TRBD2. The J segment lost 1 base and the V segment lost 3 bases, leaving 2 bases of the junction unmatched. From germline, CDR1 is SGDLS and CDR2 YYNGEE. The CDR3 loop spans 16 amino acids. CDR3 region: CASSATSGRSYNEQFF. The CDR3 DNA sequence: TGTGCCAGCAGCGCCACTAGCGGGAGGTCCTACAATGAGCAGTTCTTC.

The chain uses TRBV11-2 and TRBJ2-1; D remains ambiguous. Between the trimmed V and J ends, which lost 5 bases and 10 bases, there was a span of 12 bases. This CDR3 spans 12 amino acids. Looked up from germline, CDR1 is SGHAT and CDR2 is FQNNGV. DNA of the CDR3: TGTGCCAGCAGCGCCGGCCATGTAGAGCAGTTCTTC. It encodes CASSAGHVEQFF.

Comments on this clone: Within the sample, other DNA sequences also encode this same CDR3. The chain links TRBV28 to TRBJ2-7, with D unclear. Germline-derived CDR1 and CDR2 are MDHEN and SYDVKM. Trimming took off 3 bases at V and 4 bases at J, with 4 bases between the two ends. The CDR3 length is 11 residues. The CDR3 sequence is CASSLAYEQYF. The CDR3 coding sequence is TGTGCCAGCAGTTTGGCGTACGAGCAGTACTTC.

V and J are TRBV16 and TRBJ2-5; TRBD1 matches 7 bases. The CDR3 has 14 residues. CDR1 is KGHSY, CDR2 FQNENV, per germline. The J segment lost 4 bases and the V segment lost 2 bases, leaving 4 bases of the junction unmatched. The CDR3 region is CASSQSNRGETQYF. The CDR3 coding sequence is TGTGCCAGCAGCCAAAGTAACAGGGGAGAGACCCAGTACTTC.

The chain links TRBV27 to TRBJ1-1, with 9 bases identical to TRBD1. With 3 bases clipped from V and 2 bases from J, the junction kept 1 base outside the gene matches. Germline CDR1 and CDR2: MNHEY and SMNVEV (reference sequence). This CDR3 region has 14 residues. The CDR3 DNA reads TGTGCCAGCAGTTTGGGACAGGGAAACACTGAAGCTTTCTTT. Translated: CASSLGQGNTEAFF.

This clone was counted once. The chain uses TRBV4-2 and TRBJ2-1, with D perhaps TRBD2 (5 bases). The V end was cut by 4 bases, the J end by 4 bases, with 17 bases between. The CDR3 is 16 residues long. Looked up from germline, CDR1 is LGHNA and CDR2 is YNFKEQ. For the CDR3, the DNA is TGTGCCAGCAGCCTATCTAAGGCAGCGGAATACAATGAGCAGTTCTTC. It is translated as CASSLSKAAEYNEQFF.

The chain couples TRBV25-1 to TRBJ2-1; possibly TRBD1 for D (5 bases). CDR3 length: 16 amino acids. Germline CDR1 is MGHDK and CDR2 is SYGVNS. Between the trimmed V and J ends, which lost 0 bases and 6 bases, there was a span of 15 bases. CDR3 in DNA: TGTGCCAGCAGTGAATATGGTTCTCAGGGCTCCAATGAGCAGTTCTTC. This encodes CASSEYGSQGSNEQFF.

The genes are TRBV4-1 and TRBJ2-1; 8 positions agree with TRBD1. The CDR3 runs 16 residues. V lost 2 bases, J lost 4 bases, and 7 bases stayed unmatched. Looked up from germline, CDR1 is MGHRA and CDR2 is YSYEKL. The CDR3 region is CASSQTDRAVYNEQFF. The CDR3 DNA reads TGCGCCAGCAGCCAAACGGACAGGGCGGTGTACAATGAGCAGTTCTTC.

This chain links TRBV4-1 with TRBJ2-3; D gene uncertain. The germline V gene has CDR1 MGHRA and CDR2 YSYEKL. V shed 1 base and J shed 1 base, with 9 bases lying between them. The length of the CDR3 is 15 residues. The CDR3 spells CASSQVFPGTDTQYF. CDR3 sequence (DNA): TGCGCCAGCAGCCAAGTTTTCCCTGGCACAGATACGCAGTATTTT.

The chain couples TRBV4-1 to TRBJ1-1; D unclear. Germline V gene lookup returns CDR1 MGHRA and CDR2 YSYEKL. The CDR3 totals 14 residues. The germline V and J ends were trimmed by 4 bases and 1 base, with 10 bases remaining between them. The CDR3 sequence is CASSPPFQNTEAFF. The CDR3, as DNA: TGCGCCAGCAGCCCGCCCTTTCAGAACACTGAAGCTTTCTTT.

This clone is a singleton in its sample. The chain uses TRBV7-9 and TRBJ2-5; a possible D gene is TRBD2 (6 bases). The DNA end favors TRBJ2-7, so the J call may be wrong. Germline CDR1 and CDR2: SEHNR and FQNEAQ (reference sequence). The CDR3 extends over 15 amino acids. The CDR3 nucleotides read TGTGCCAGCAGCGACGGACTAACAGGACCCTACGAGCAGTACTTC. Encoded protein: CASSDGLTGPYEQYF.

The chain is built from TRBV13 and TRBJ2-7; D is perhaps TRBD1 (7 bases). Germline V gene data show CDR1 as PRHDT and CDR2 as FYEKMQ (reference sequence). Trimming stripped 0 bases from V and 6 bases from J, with 9 bases between. There are 13 residues in the CDR3. This CDR3 is CASSLGEGAEQYF. CDR3 sequence (DNA): TGTGCCAGCAGCTTAGGGGAGGGGGCCGAGCAGTACTTC.

This chain connects TRBV5-6 to TRBJ2-7; D remains ambiguous. Germline CDR1 and CDR2: SGHDT and YYEEEE. CDR3 length equals 12 residues. Trimming removed 4 bases at V and 4 bases at J, with 9 bases between. The chain's CDR3 is CASSHTDYEQYF. The CDR3 DNA reads TGTGCCAGCAGCCACACTGATTACGAGCAGTACTTC.

This chain connects TRBV20-1 to TRBJ2-3; D remains ambiguous. Trimming took 1 base from V and 6 from J, leaving 5 bases between them. CDR3 length equals 11 residues. CDR1 is DFQATT and CDR2 is SNEGSKA in the germline V gene (reference sequence). The CDR3 DNA sequence: TGCAGTGCTAGAGTTTCCGATACGCAGTATTTT. Its protein product is CSARVSDTQYF.

V usage is TRBV28 and J usage is TRBJ2-3; no definite D call. From germline, CDR1 is MDHEN and CDR2 SYDVKM. The CDR3 runs 13 residues. V lost 7 bases to trimming and J lost 4 bases, with 12 bases between them. This CDR3 is CASTTLAADTQYF. DNA for the CDR3: TGTGCCAGCACCACCCTGGCGGCAGATACGCAGTATTTT.

This clone was seen only once. This sequence joins TRBV14 and TRBJ1-2, with D maybe TRBD1 (5 bases). This CDR3 region has 15 residues. V shed 0 bases and J shed 8 bases, with 16 bases lying between them. CDR1 and CDR2 (germline): SGHDN, FVKESK. This chain's CDR3 is CASSQDRSGPLGYTF. Here the CDR3 DNA reads TGTGCCAGCAGCCAAGATCGATCGGGGCCTTTGGGCTACACCTTC.

V gene TRBV28 combines with J gene TRBJ2-5, with a tentative D call TRBD2 (5 bases). The CDR3 consists of 13 residues. Looked up from germline, CDR1 is MDHEN and CDR2 is SYDVKM. With 3 bases removed from V and 4 bases from J, the gap between germline ends came to 9 bases. The CDR3 loop is CASSFRDGETQYF. CDR3 in DNA: TGTGCCAGCAGTTTTCGGGATGGAGAGACCCAGTACTTC.

The chain combines TRBV27 with TRBJ1-2; maybe TRBD1 (6 bases). V was shortened by 3 bases and J by 8 bases, with 13 bases between the two germline ends. Germline V gene lookup returns CDR1 MNHEY and CDR2 SMNVEV (reference sequence). The CDR3 runs 13 residues. The DNA for the CDR3 is TGTGCCAGCAGTTTCTTACAGGGTGGCGGCTACACCTTC. Its translation: CASSFLQGGGYTF.